The T cell receptor (beta chain) described here comes from a study of blood T cell repertoires in COVID-19 (dated by TCRdb to the early 2020s). As for the study more broadly: Samples covering the acute and convalescent phases of COVID-19 were provided by collaborators in the United States, Italy and Spain. The prospective study material was composed of cDNA or gDNA derived from T cells, B-cell-depleted T cells, or PBMCs. Subjects who had been exposed to COVID-19, were actively infected with it, or had recovered from it provided the deeply sampled blood TCRbeta repertoires that made up the dataset. The repertoires were released in a freely available public database intended as a resource for research on the immune response to SARS-CoV-2. Samples came from the ongoing ImmuneRACE study (first 160 participants) plus 1,254 subjects from 6 global collaborators. Nearly every sample came with metadata listing a de-identified subject ID, COVID-19 status, age in years and sex. Where available, HLA class I and class II types were taken from metadata supplied by the sample provider and were not determined by assay-based typing. On the study overall, not on this receptor specifically: The amount of clinical and demographic metadata varied by source and participant and was provided uncurated.

The immunoSEQ Assay, a bias-controlled multiplex PCR, was used to amplify TCRbeta CDR3 regions from genomic DNA. The study's own analysis went as follows. The number of nucleated cells in each sample was estimated by amplification of reference gene primers within the assay. To quantify the absolute abundance of each unique TCRbeta CDR3 rearrangement, sequence reads were collapsed and filtered. For each sample, productive Simpson clonality was calculated as the square root of Simpson's diversity index over productive rearrangements. TCRdb re-hosts the immuneACCESS table, in-frame sequences only. Its copies lack some clones; in the studies checked, an unresolved V gene accounts for under half of them, and the cause for the rest is not known. The DNA gave D and trimming, while V, J and clone size come from that table. This sample comprises 400,000 to 550,000 clones, roughly 87% of them detected only once. The ten biggest clones cover almost 2% of the sample.

As to this clone: The antigen this receptor binds is unknown. Per-base quality was not reported, and no clone a single base away is much larger than it.

Enrolling through a virtual design, the prospective study's participants ranged in age from roughly 18 to 89 years and lived across about two dozen United States geographic areas. In the prospective study, participants were assigned to cohorts based on the clinical history participants reported in a screening survey and a study questionnaire. Each participant in the prospective study had whole blood, serum and a nasopharyngeal or oropharyngeal swab collected by mobile phlebotomists. Over an approximately 2-month period, participants in the prospective study had the option of providing additional blood draws and questionnaires. Before DNA extraction, prospective study blood samples were shipped either frozen or at room temperature. Sequencing was carried out using PBMCs or T cells enriched from blood (not recorded which). The TCR sequence derives from a woman aged 18-29 years with acute COVID-19.

The nucleotides are TGTGCCAGTAGTATCCCCGTTGGGGCCAACGTCCTGACTTTC. The encoded protein is CASSIPVGANVLTF. This chain is built from TRBV19 and TRBJ2-6, with no confident D gene call. Reading from cysteine to phenylalanine, the CDR3 counts 14 amino acids. Only the CDR3 DNA is retained, 42 bases long and in frame from the first base. Based on the germline V gene (reference sequence), the CDR1 and CDR2 sequences are LNHDA and SQIVND. V was cut back by 3 bases and J by 3 bases, leaving a gap of 6 bases between them.